The source of this TCR beta chain is a study of T-cell memory formation after mild COVID-19. V lost 6 bases, J lost 1 base, and 10 bases stayed unmatched. The CDR3 has 16 residues. Germline V gene data show CDR1 as MGHRA and CDR2 as YSYEKL. 5'RACE, which relied on constant-segment primers, yielded TCR alpha and TCR beta cDNA libraries carrying sample barcodes and UMIs. TCRdb reanalysed the 5' RACE reads using MiXCR and keeps one entry per CDR3 protein. The sample holds about 400,000 distinct CDR3 sequences; more than 15% are singletons and the top ten take roughly 21%. The TCR originated in a man aged 18 to 30 who had mild COVID-19 (a few samples of this study predate the infection). Cell type and time point are not known. The sequenced material came from PBMCs or a T cell subset sorted from them (not recorded which). J is TRBJ2-3 and V is TRBV4-1; TRBD1 matches 7 bases. For the CDR3, the DNA is TGCGCCAGCAGAGAGGAGGACAGGATGCGCACAGATACGCAGTATTTT. Protein sequence: CASREEDRMRTDTQYF.